This is a list of T cell receptor beta chains from one sample in a study of shared clonotypes between healthy human individuals. The repertoire was sequenced with immunoSEQ multiplex PCR; TCRdb's copy has only in-frame clones and lacks some. The sample contains 2,500,000 or so clones, approximately 94% of which appear only once. The sample taken for sequencing was naive CD4+ T cells from PBMCs. These TCRs come from a man younger than 30 in good health. Some clones in this sample may be carry-over from other donors' samples. Each CDR3 is given with its conserved first and last residue. The D gene is left open where the match is weak. Some rows mark clone size as missing; the rest say once, few, many or name a class of expanded clone.

17	TRBV28	.	.	TRBJ2-4	CASSTFWGRLAKNIQYF	TGTGCCAGCAGTACCTTCTGGGGGCGATTAGCCAAAAACATTCAGTACTTC
12	TRBV30	.	few	TRBJ1-1	CAWRDLYGEAFF	TGTGCCTGGAGGGATTTGTATGGTGAAGCTTTCTTT
15	TRBV6-5	TRBD1	.	TRBJ2-2	CASRPPQGAAGELFF	TGTGCCAGCAGACCTCCACAGGGGGCTGCTGGGGAGCTGTTTTTT
15	TRBV2	.	few	TRBJ1-1	CASSLTTRMNTEAFF	TGTGCCAGCAGTTTGACAACGCGGATGAACACTGAAGCTTTCTTT
15	TRBV7-6	.	.	TRBJ1-1	CASSSEARANTEAFF	TGTGCCAGCAGCTCGGAGGCGCGGGCCAACACTGAAGCTTTCTTT
16	TRBV21-1	.	.	TRBJ2-7	CASSKINRKVRYEQYF	TGTGCCAGCAGCAAAATTAATAGAAAGGTTCGCTACGAGCAGTACTTC
13	TRBV29-1	.	.	TRBJ1-3	CSVDENSGNTIYF	TGCAGCGTTGACGAGAACTCTGGAAACACCATATATTTT
12	TRBV29-1	.	.	TRBJ2-3	CSVDGGTDTQYF	TGCAGCGTTGATGGGGGGACAGATACGCAGTATTTT
18	TRBV5-4	TRBD2	.	TRBJ2-7	CASSFATRLAGSSYEQYF	TGTGCCAGCAGCTTCGCGACGAGACTAGCGGGATCCTCCTACGAGCAGTACTTC
14	TRBV18	TRBD1	once	TRBJ1-5	CASSPGRGDQPQHF	TGTGCCAGCTCACCCGGCAGGGGGGATCAGCCCCAGCATTTT
11	TRBV5-1	.	.	TRBJ2-1	CASTTANEQFF	TGCGCCAGCACGACGGCAAATGAGCAGTTCTTC
15	TRBV7-2	.	.	TRBJ2-1	CASSSQGSRGYEQFF	TGTGCCAGCAGCTCCCAGGGGAGCCGGGGGTATGAGCAGTTCTTC
17	TRBV15	.	.	TRBJ2-3	CATSRDPYVAGPDTQYF	TGTGCCACCAGCAGAGATCCGTACGTCGCTGGGCCAGATACGCAGTATTTT
16	TRBV28	.	.	TRBJ1-2	CASSSMGGDDSYGYTF	TGTGCCAGCAGTTCTATGGGCGGGGACGATAGCTATGGCTACACCTTC
16	TRBV7-6	TRBD2	.	TRBJ2-1	CASSLVPSGVYNEQFF	TGTGCCAGCAGCTTAGTCCCTAGCGGGGTTTACAATGAGCAGTTCTTC
9	TRBV9	.	.	TRBJ2-5	CASGETQYF	TGTGCCTCCGGAGAGACCCAGTACTTC
15	TRBV18	.	.	TRBJ1-5	CASSPESGRNQPQHF	TGTGCCAGCTCACCAGAGTCAGGGAGAAATCAGCCCCAGCATTTT
15	TRBV9	.	.	TRBJ2-2	CASSAYGSLPGELFF	TGTGCCAGCAGCGCATACGGGAGTCTCCCCGGGGAGCTGTTTTTT
14	TRBV5-8	.	.	TRBJ2-2	CASSFFSNTGELFF	TGTGCCAGCAGCTTTTTCTCGAACACCGGGGAGCTGTTTTTT
15	TRBV5-1	.	once	TRBJ1-1	CASSSGTPEYTEAFF	TGCGCCAGCAGCTCCGGGACCCCGGAATACACTGAAGCTTTCTTT
16	TRBV5-1	.	once	TRBJ2-3	CASSFGGRSRTDTQYF	TGCGCCAGCAGCTTCGGCGGCAGGAGTCGCACAGATACGCAGTATTTT
19	TRBV7-9	TRBD1	.	TRBJ1-5	CASSFIRGTANPGNQPQHF	TGTGCCAGCAGCTTTATCCGAGGGACAGCAAATCCGGGGAATCAGCCCCAGCATTTT
14	TRBV2	TRBD2	.	TRBJ2-1	CASSERREGRGQFF	TGTGCCAGCAGTGAACGGCGGGAGGGCCGGGGGCAGTTCTTC
16	TRBV5-1	.	.	TRBJ1-4	CASSPGQISTNEKLFF	TGCGCCAGCAGCCCGGGGCAAATATCAACTAATGAAAAACTGTTTTTT
16	TRBV7-9	TRBD2	.	TRBJ2-5	CASSSPTSGDQETQYF	TGTGCCAGCAGCTCCCCGACTAGCGGGGACCAAGAGACCCAGTACTTC
16	TRBV5-1	.	.	TRBJ2-5	CASSSTGHLYQETQYF	TGCGCCAGCAGCTCTACGGGACACCTGTACCAAGAGACCCAGTACTTC
12	TRBV6-5	.	.	TRBJ2-5	CASQRPSGTQYF	TGTGCCAGCCAGAGGCCCTCAGGGACCCAGTACTTC
15	TRBV4-2	.	.	TRBJ2-1	CASSQVASPYNEQFF	TGTGCCAGCAGCCAAGTAGCTAGTCCCTACAATGAGCAGTTCTTC
16	TRBV28	TRBD1	.	TRBJ2-6	CASSRQGETGANVLTF	TGTGCCAGCAGTCGACAGGGGGAAACTGGGGCCAACGTCCTGACTTTC
12	TRBV19	.	few	TRBJ1-2	CASSTGTYGYTF	TGTGCCAGTAGTACAGGGACCTATGGCTACACCTTC
12	TRBV28	.	.	TRBJ1-5	CASTVSNQPQHF	TGTGCCAGCACCGTAAGCAATCAGCCCCAGCATTTT
13	TRBV2	.	.	TRBJ2-2	CASRATGPGELFF	TGTGCCAGCAGGGCGACAGGACCCGGGGAGCTGTTTTTT
17	TRBV28	.	.	TRBJ1-6	CASTSPGEGTYNSPLHF	TGTGCCAGCACCTCTCCGGGGGAAGGCACCTATAATTCACCCCTCCACTTT
13	TRBV7-9	.	once	TRBJ2-7	CASSSPFVDEQYF	TGTGCCAGCAGCTCCCCCTTTGTCGACGAGCAGTACTTC
13	TRBV7-9	TRBD1	.	TRBJ1-2	CASSRQGDYGYTF	TGTGCCAGCAGTCGACAGGGTGATTATGGCTACACCTTC
14	TRBV6-1	.	.	TRBJ1-4	CASSEDRSNEKLFF	TGTGCCAGCAGTGAAGACCGGAGTAATGAAAAACTGTTTTTT
15	TRBV28	TRBD1	.	TRBJ1-4	CASSQGGKANEKLFF	TGTGCCAGCAGTCAGGGGGGTAAGGCTAATGAAAAACTGTTTTTT
13	TRBV6-5	.	.	TRBJ1-1	CASSFGQNTEAFF	TGTGCCAGCAGTTTCGGCCAGAACACTGAAGCTTTCTTT
13	TRBV10-3	.	.	TRBJ2-5	CAISEIAWETQYF	TGTGCCATCAGTGAGATTGCTTGGGAGACCCAGTACTTC
12	TRBV9	.	.	TRBJ2-7	CASSEGPYEQYF	TGTGCCAGCAGCGAAGGACCCTACGAGCAGTACTTC
15	TRBV6-5	.	.	TRBJ2-5	CASSLNRRGVETQYF	TGTGCCAGCAGCCTGAACAGGAGGGGGGTGGAGACCCAGTACTTC
14	TRBV2	TRBD1	.	TRBJ1-3	CASSPQGGGNTIYF	TGTGCCAGCAGTCCCCAGGGGGGTGGAAACACCATATATTTT
15	TRBV7-9	TRBD2	.	TRBJ2-1	CASSVGLASVNEQFF	TGTGCCAGCAGCGTCGGACTAGCGTCCGTAAATGAGCAGTTCTTC
15	TRBV27	.	once	TRBJ2-4	CASSQRQRSVNIQYF	TGTGCCAGCAGTCAACGGCAGAGATCGGTGAACATTCAGTACTTC
12	TRBV7-8	.	.	TRBJ1-1	CASSLAPGEAFF	TGTGCCAGCAGCTTAGCGCCAGGGGAAGCTTTCTTT
14	TRBV2	.	.	TRBJ1-1	CASIRGMSDAEAFF	TGTGCCAGCATTAGGGGGATGTCGGATGCTGAAGCTTTCTTT
17	TRBV2	TRBD1	.	TRBJ2-7	CASSGVRSGTGIYEQYF	TGTGCCAGCAGTGGAGTCAGGTCCGGGACAGGGATCTACGAGCAGTACTTC
14	TRBV5-4	.	.	TRBJ2-1	CASSLESGSNEQFF	TGTGCCAGCAGCTTGGAGAGTGGCTCAAATGAGCAGTTCTTC
10	TRBV20-1	.	.	TRBJ2-3	CSASSDTQYF	TGCAGTGCTAGTTCAGATACGCAGTATTTT
16	TRBV15	TRBD2	.	TRBJ2-7	CATSRGDGGRPYEQYF	TGTGCCACCAGCAGAGGAGACGGGGGGAGGCCTTACGAGCAGTACTTC
15	TRBV27	TRBD2	.	TRBJ2-7	CASSLLGRLSYEQYF	TGTGCCAGCAGTTTGCTCGGGAGGTTATCCTACGAGCAGTACTTC
16	TRBV6-5	.	.	TRBJ1-1	CASSYIVMGGRAEAFF	TGTGCCAGCAGTTACATCGTGATGGGGGGCAGGGCTGAAGCTTTCTTT
15	TRBV5-1	TRBD2	.	TRBJ2-5	CASSLPSGGQETQYF	TGCGCCAGCAGCTTGCCTAGCGGGGGCCAAGAGACCCAGTACTTC
16	TRBV9	TRBD2	once	TRBJ2-7	CASSTTGLAEPHEQYF	TGTGCCAGCAGCACTACGGGACTAGCCGAACCCCACGAGCAGTACTTC
12	TRBV30	TRBD2	once	TRBJ2-7	CAGGLAAYEQYF	TGTGCCGGGGGACTAGCGGCCTACGAGCAGTACTTC
14	TRBV28	TRBD1	.	TRBJ1-5	CAGQTGGGNQPQHF	TGTGCCGGCCAAACAGGGGGTGGAAATCAGCCCCAGCATTTT
15	TRBV6-1	.	.	TRBJ2-5	CASSEGETYQETQYF	TGTGCCAGCAGTGAGGGGGAAACGTACCAAGAGACCCAGTACTTC
13	TRBV28	.	.	TRBJ1-2	CASSLARSYGYTF	TGTGCCAGCAGTTTAGCCAGGTCGTATGGCTACACCTTC
16	TRBV19	.	.	TRBJ2-4	CASTWGYSTAKNIQYF	TGTGCCAGTACCTGGGGGTATAGTACGGCCAAAAACATTCAGTACTTC
15	TRBV7-3	TRBD1	.	TRBJ2-5	CASSWTGNSIETQYF	TGTGCCAGCAGCTGGACAGGGAATTCAATAGAGACCCAGTACTTC